The entry that follows covers one TCR beta chain sequence. Its target is not known. V was shortened by 2 bases and J by 7 bases, with 24 bases between the two germline ends. The CDR3 extends over 17 amino acids. The germline V gene has CDR1 SGHRS and CDR2 YFSETQ. Data came from immunoSEQ multiplex PCR; TCRdb stores just in-frame clones and leaves some out. The repertoire holds roughly 96,000 clones, with more than 85% as singletons. These data originate in a study of graft-versus-host responses after intestinal transplantation. Study details: Recipients were all induced with anti-thymocyte globulin, then given tacrolimus and steroids for 3 to 4 years.

The study, taken as a whole, reports: Early post-transplant falls in HvG clones accompanied the peak levels of circulating GvH clones. Researchers found GvH clones in recipient marrow, and some showed up first in ileum or blood. Individuals carrying graft-donor T cell macrochimerism showed high graft-versus-host to host-versus-graft clonal ratios in allografts.

The rearrangement uses TRBV5-1 and TRBJ1-2; D unresolved. This specimen consisted of unstimulated CD8+ T cells sorted from spleen or lymph node cells, obtained before intestinal transplant. This receptor was taken from a human donor who received an intestinal transplant. CDR3 amino acids: CASSFGRTRAAERGYTF. CDR3 coding DNA: TGCGCCAGCAGCTTTGGCAGGACTAGGGCCGCAGAACGTGGCTACACCTTC.